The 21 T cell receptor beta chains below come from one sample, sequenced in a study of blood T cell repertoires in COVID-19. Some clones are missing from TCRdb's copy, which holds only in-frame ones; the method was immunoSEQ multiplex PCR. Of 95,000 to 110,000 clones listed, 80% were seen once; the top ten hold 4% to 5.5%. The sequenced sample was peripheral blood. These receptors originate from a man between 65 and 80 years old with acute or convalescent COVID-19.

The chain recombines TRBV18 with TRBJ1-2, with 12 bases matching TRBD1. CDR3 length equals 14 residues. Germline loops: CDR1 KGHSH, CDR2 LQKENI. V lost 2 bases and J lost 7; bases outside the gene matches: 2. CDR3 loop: CASSPGTGGVGYTF. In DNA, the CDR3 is TGTGCCAGCTCACCAGGGACAGGGGGCGTTGGCTACACCTTC.

CDR3 nucleotide sequence: TGTGCCAGCGGGCTCGTGCAAGAGACCCAGTACTTC. Protein product: CASGLVQETQYF. The V and J genes are TRBV12-3 or TRBV12-4 and TRBJ2-5; D is undetermined. Between the trimmed V and J ends, which lost 8 bases and 2 bases, there was a span of 9 bases. The CDR3 spans 12 residues.

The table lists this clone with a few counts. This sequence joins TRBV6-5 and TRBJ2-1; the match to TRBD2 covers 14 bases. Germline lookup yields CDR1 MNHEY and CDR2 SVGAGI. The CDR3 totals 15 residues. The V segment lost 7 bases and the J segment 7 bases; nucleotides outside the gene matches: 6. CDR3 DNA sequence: TGTGCCAGCAAAGAGACTAGCGGGGGGGTTAATGAGCAGTTCTTC. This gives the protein CASKETSGGVNEQFF.

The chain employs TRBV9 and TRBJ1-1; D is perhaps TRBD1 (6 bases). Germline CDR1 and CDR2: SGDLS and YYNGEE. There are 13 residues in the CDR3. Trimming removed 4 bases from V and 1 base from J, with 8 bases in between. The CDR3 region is CASSLGQNTEAFF. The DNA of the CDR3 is TGTGCCAGCAGCTTGGGACAGAACACTGAAGCTTTCTTT.

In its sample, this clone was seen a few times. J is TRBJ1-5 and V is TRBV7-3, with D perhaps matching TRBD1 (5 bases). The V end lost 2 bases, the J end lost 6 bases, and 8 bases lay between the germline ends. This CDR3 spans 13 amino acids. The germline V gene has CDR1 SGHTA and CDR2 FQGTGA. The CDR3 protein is CASSLGRGQPQHF. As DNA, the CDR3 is TGTGCCAGCAGCTTAGGTAGGGGTCAGCCCCAGCATTTT.

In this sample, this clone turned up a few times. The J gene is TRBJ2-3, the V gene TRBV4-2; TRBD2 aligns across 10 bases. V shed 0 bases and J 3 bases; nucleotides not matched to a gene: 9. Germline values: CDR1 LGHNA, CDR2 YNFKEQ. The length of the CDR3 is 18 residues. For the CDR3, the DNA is TGTGCCAGCAGCCAAGATTGGGGAGCGGGGGGGCCGACAGATACGCAGTATTTT. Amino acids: CASSQDWGAGGPTDTQYF.

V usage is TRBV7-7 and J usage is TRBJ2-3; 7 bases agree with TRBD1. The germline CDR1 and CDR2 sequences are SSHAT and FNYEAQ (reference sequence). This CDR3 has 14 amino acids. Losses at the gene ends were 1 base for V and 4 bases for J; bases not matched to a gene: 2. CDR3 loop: CASSLDRGADTQYF. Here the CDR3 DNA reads TGTGCCAGCAGCTTAGACAGGGGTGCAGATACGCAGTATTTT.

The CDR3 loop is CSALGQGIDTQYF. Written as DNA, the CDR3 is TGCAGCGCCCTGGGACAGGGGATAGATACGCAGTATTTT. V and J are TRBV29-1 and TRBJ2-3; the match to TRBD1 covers 10 bases. Germline V CDR1 and CDR2: SQVTM, ANQGSEA. This CDR3 region has 13 residues. Trimming took 7 bases from V and 5 from J; bases not matched to a gene: 6.

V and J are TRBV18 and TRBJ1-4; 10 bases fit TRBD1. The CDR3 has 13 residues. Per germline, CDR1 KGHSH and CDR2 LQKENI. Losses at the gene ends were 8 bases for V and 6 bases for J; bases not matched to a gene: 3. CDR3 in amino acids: CASLGQGDEKLFF. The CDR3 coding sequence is TGTGCCAGCCTCGGACAGGGGGATGAAAAACTGTTTTTT.

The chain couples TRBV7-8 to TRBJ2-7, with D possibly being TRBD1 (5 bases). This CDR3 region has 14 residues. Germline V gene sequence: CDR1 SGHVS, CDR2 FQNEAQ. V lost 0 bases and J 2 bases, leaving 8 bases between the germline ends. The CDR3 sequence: CASSLAHRTYEQYF. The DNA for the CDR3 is TGTGCCAGCAGCTTAGCGCACAGGACCTACGAGCAGTACTTC.

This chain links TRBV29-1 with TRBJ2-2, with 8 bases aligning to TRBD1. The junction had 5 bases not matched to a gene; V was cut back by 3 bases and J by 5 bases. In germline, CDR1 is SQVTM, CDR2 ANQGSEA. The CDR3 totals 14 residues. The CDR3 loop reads CSVDQTGVTGELFF. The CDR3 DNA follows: TGCAGCGTTGACCAGACAGGGGTGACCGGGGAGCTGTTTTTT.

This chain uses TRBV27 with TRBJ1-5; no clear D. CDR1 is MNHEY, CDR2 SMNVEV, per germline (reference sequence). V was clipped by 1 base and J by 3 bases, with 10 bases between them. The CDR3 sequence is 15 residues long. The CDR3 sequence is CASSLLSGNNQPQHF. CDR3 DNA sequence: TGTGCCAGCAGTTTATTATCCGGGAACAATCAGCCCCAGCATTTT.

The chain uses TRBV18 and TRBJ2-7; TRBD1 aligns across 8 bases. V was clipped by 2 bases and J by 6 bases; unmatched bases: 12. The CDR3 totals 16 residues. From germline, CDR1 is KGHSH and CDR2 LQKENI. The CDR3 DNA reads TGTGCCAGCTCACCAGATGGTTGGTCAGGGGGCGGCGAGCAGTACTTC. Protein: CASSPDGWSGGGEQYF.

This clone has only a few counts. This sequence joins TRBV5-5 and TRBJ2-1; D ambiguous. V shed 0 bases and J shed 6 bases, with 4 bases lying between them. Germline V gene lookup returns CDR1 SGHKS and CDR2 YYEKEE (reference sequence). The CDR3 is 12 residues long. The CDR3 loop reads CASSLALNEQFF. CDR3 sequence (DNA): TGTGCCAGCAGCTTGGCACTCAATGAGCAGTTCTTC.

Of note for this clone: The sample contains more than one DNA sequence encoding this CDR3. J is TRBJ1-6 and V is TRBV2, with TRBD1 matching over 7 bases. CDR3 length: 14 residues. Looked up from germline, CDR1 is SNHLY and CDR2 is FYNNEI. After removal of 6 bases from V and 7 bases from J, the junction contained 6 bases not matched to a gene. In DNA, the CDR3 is TGTGCCAGCAGCCGCGACAGGGTGAATTCACCCCTCCACTTT. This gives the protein CASSRDRVNSPLHF.

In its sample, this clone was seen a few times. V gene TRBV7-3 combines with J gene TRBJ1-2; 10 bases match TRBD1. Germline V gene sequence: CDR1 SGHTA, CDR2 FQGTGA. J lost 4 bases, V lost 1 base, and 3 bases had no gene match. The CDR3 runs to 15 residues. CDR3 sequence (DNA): TGTGCCAGCAGCTTAATGGGGACAGGGGTCTATGGCTACACCTTC. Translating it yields CASSLMGTGVYGYTF.

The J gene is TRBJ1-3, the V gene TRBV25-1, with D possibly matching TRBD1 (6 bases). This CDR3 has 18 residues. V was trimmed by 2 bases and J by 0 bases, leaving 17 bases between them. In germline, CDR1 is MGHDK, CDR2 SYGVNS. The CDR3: CASSEGQMNYISGNTIYF. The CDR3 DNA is TGTGCCAGCAGTGAAGGACAGATGAACTATATCTCTGGAAACACCATATATTTT. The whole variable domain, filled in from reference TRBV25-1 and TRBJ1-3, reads EADIYQTPRYLVIGTGKKITLECSQTMGHDKMYWYQQDPGMELHLIHYSYGVNSTEKGDLSSESTVSRIRTEHFPLTLESARPSHTSQYLCASSEGQMNYISGNTIYFGEGSWLTVV.

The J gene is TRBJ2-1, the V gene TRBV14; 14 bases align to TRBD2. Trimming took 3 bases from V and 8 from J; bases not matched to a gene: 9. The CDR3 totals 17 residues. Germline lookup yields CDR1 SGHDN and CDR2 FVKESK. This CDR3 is CASSHATSGGAIDEQFF. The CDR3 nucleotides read TGTGCCAGCAGCCACGCGACTAGCGGGGGGGCCATCGATGAGCAGTTCTTC.

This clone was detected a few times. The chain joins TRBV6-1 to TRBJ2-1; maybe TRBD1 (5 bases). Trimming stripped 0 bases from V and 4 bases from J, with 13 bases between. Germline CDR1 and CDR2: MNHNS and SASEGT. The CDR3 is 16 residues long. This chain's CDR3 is CASSEAPRQPYNEQFF. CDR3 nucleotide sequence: TGTGCCAGCAGTGAAGCGCCGAGACAGCCATACAATGAGCAGTTCTTC.

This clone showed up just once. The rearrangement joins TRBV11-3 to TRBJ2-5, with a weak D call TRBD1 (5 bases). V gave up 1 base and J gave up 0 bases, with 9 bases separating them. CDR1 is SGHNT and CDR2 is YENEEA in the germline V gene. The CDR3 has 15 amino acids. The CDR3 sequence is CASSLGRQNQETQYF. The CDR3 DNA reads TGTGCCAGCAGCTTAGGGAGACAGAACCAAGAGACCCAGTACTTC.

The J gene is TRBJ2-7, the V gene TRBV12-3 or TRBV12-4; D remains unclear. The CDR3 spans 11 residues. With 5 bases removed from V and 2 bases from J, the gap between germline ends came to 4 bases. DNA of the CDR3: TGTGCCAGCAGTATAACCTACGAGCAGTACTTC. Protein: CASSITYEQYF.